This T cell receptor (beta chain) was identified in a study of T cell repertoires in cytomegalovirus infection. TCRdb re-derived calls from the reads in MiXCR, one entry per CDR3 protein. The sample contains 830,000 or so distinct CDR3 sequences, about 33% of which appear only once. V lost 11 bases to trimming and J lost 2 bases, with 13 bases between them. CDR1 is MNHNS and CDR2 is SASEGT in the germline V gene. This CDR3 is 12 amino acids long. Study-level findings and limits: Carriers of CMV and the relevant HLA type were discriminated by public TCR beta frequency.

With respect to this clonotype: What it recognizes is unknown.

This TCR came from a human donor in good health (CMV status not recorded). Some clones in this sample may be carry-over from other donors' samples. The chain employs TRBV6-1 and TRBJ2-7, with no clear D. Source: cultured CD8+ T cells from PBMCs, taken from culture after CMV antigen stimulation. CDR3 in amino acids: CAVLGFTYEQYV. CDR3 nucleotide sequence: TGTGCCGTCTTAGGGTTCACCTACGAGCAGTACGTC.